The following is a T cell receptor beta chain sequence with its context. The specificity of this receptor is unknown. No much larger clonotype is one base removed from it; base qualities were not supplied. CDR1 and CDR2 are read off the germline V gene as SGHRS and YFSETQ. Trimming removed 4 bases from V and 2 bases from J, leaving 13 bases between the germline ends. Inclusive of the bounding cysteine and phenylalanine, the CDR3 is 15 residues long. The kept DNA is CDR3 alone, 45 bases in frame from the first base. The source of the sample is a study of beta chain features in type 1 diabetes (dated by TCRdb to the late 2010s). With respect to the entire study: Patients and healthy donors did not differ in mean age, gender distribution, total cell number or subset yield. A total of some 110 million sorted cells were examined across all samples, and a strong correlation was observed between cell number per subset and RNA yield. Regulatory and stem cell-like memory subsets were isolated from only 8 patients and roughly 8 healthy donors, whereas naive and central memory subsets came from all 28 donors. The study compared TCRB repertoires of sorted circulating CD4+ T cell subsets between recently diagnosed type 1 diabetes patients and matched healthy donors.

Each donor gave one peripheral blood draw, approximately 100 mL on average, collected into heparinised tubes. Using a panel that included CD45RO, CCR7, CD25, CD127, CD95 and CD27, naive, central memory, regulatory and stem cell-like memory CD4+ T cells were sorted on a BD FACSAria II. All sorted populations exceeded 95% purity. PBMCs were isolated immediately by Lymphoprep density gradient centrifugation and stained directly without culture. To minimize batch effects, samples were stained and sorted in pairs, one healthy donor with one patient per experiment. The entire amount of isolated RNA was reverse transcribed using the High Capacity cDNA Reverse Transcription Kit, so the sequenced TCRB transcripts were expressed ones. Deep immunoSEQ sequencing was performed on naive, central memory and regulatory T cell samples, with an average of approximately 4 million total reads per sample. Sorted cells were lysed in RLT buffer, and RNA was extracted using DNase-treated RNeasy Micro or Mini kits according to cell number. Each cell subset was processed separately to prevent cross-contamination, with patient and healthy donor samples processed together. The immunoSEQ multiplex PCR was used to amplify TCRB sequences from cDNA, yielding 87-bp fragments that span the CDR3 region. Amplicons were sequenced on the Illumina HiSeq platform. In the original analysis: PCR bias was computationally corrected using synthetic template baselines, reads within Hamming distance 2 were collapsed, and singletons that could not be merged were discarded. Reads were aligned against IMGT to assign V, D and J genes, CDR3 length and insertions or deletions at six rearrangement sites. Within each subset, clonotype counts were normalized to the number of sorted cells before true diversity and Gini coefficients were calculated with the tcR R package. The overlap coefficient, calculated on TCRB nucleotide sequences, was used to measure repertoire sharing. TCRdb provides this immuneACCESS table in a form limited to in-frame rearrangements. Some clones are lacking; in checked studies, under half of them reflect an unresolved V gene, and why the rest are absent is not known. The DNA was the basis for D and trimming; V, J and clone size are from that table. The sample table shows about 41,000 clones, and approximately 60% are seen once. Less than 2% of the sample lies in the top ten.

Overall study results and their limits: Naive, central memory and regulatory TCRB repertoires appeared more similar among patients than among healthy donors. Shorter templates might have been favored by PCR, but patient and control samples were amplified and corrected together, so both groups would have been affected equally by any skew. At VDJ recombination sites, patients with type 1 diabetes made fewer insertions and deleted more nucleotides, a pattern implying thymic rearrangement abnormalities. In all four CD4+ subsets, TCRB CDR3 length was moderately but significantly shorter in type 1 diabetes patients. Sequencing cDNA rather than genomic DNA could over-represent highly expressing activated cells, although activation and CD3 levels did not differ between groups. Because small numbers of individuals were included in the HLA sub-analyses, any influence of HLA type on TCRB rearrangement was left unresolved.

Rearrangement joined TRBV5-1 to TRBJ2-1; the D region possibly corresponds to TRBD2 (5 bases align). The sample comprised Tregs from blood. The cell subset or site label, read with the paper, signifies: regulatory CD4+ T cells. The source of this sequence is a man aged 30-40 years with type 1 diabetes. Some clones in this sample may be carry-over from other donors' samples. In nucleotides, the sequence is TGCGCCAGCAGCCCCGGACTCCGGGCCTACAATGAGCAGTTCTTC. Its translation is CASSPGLRAYNEQFF.